The 18 T cell receptor beta chains given below trace back to one sample, sequenced in a study of identical twins. MiXCR, applied by TCRdb to the 5' RACE reads, yields one record per CDR3 protein. The profile shows around 340,000 distinct CDR3 sequences, around 9% of them singletons. The sample consisted of naive T cells sorted from blood. Every receptor here comes from a woman aged 45-59 years in good health.

This clonotype was counted at least ten times. The chain employs TRBV7-9 and TRBJ2-2; no clear D. The CDR3 extends over 13 amino acids. The germline V gene encodes CDR1 SEHNR and CDR2 FQNEAQ (reference sequence). The germline V and J ends were trimmed by 1 base and 2 bases, with 2 bases remaining between them. The CDR3 DNA reads as TGTGCCAGCAGCTTAGAAAACACCGGGGAGCTGTTTTTT. Translated, it gives CASSLENTGELFF.

This clonotype was seen repeatedly, ten times or more. V gene TRBV7-9 combines with J gene TRBJ1-3; the D is unclear. CDR1 and CDR2 from the germline V gene are SEHNR and FQNEAQ (reference sequence). The CDR3 has 10 amino acids. The V end was cut by 2 bases, the J end by 7 bases, with 0 bases between. The CDR3 nucleotides are TGTGCCAGCAGCTTAAACACCATATATTTT. Encoded protein: CASSLNTIYF. The variable domain in full, with the rest retrieved from reference TRBV7-9 and TRBJ1-3, is DTGVSQNPRHKITKRGQNVTFRCDPISEHNRLYWYRQTLGQGPEFLTYFQNEAQLEKSRLLSDRFSAERPKGSFSTLEIQRTEQGDSAMYLCASSLNTIYFGEGSWLTVV.

In its sample, this clonotype was seen many times. The chain employs TRBV4-1 and TRBJ1-4, with TRBD1 as a possible D gene (5 bases). Germline CDR1 and CDR2: MGHRA and YSYEKL. CDR3 length equals 15 residues. Deletions cut 2 bases from V and 0 bases from J, with 7 bases between. CDR3 coding DNA: TGCGCCAGCAGCCAACAACAGGCAACTAATGAAAAACTGTTTTTT. It codes for CASSQQQATNEKLFF.

The V gene is TRBV12-3 or TRBV12-4, the J gene TRBJ2-2; 9 nucleotides line up with TRBD2. This CDR3 region has 16 residues. The V and J ends lost 2 bases and 5 bases, in that order; junction bases with no gene match: 6. CDR3 residues: CASSLSGTSRTGELFF. The CDR3 DNA is TGTGCCAGCAGTTTATCTGGGACTAGCAGGACCGGGGAGCTGTTTTTT.

This clonotype was seen repeatedly, ten times or more. CDR3 loop: CASSPGLSGSRNTGELFF. CDR3 DNA: TGCGCCAGCAGCCCAGGTCTTAGCGGGAGCAGGAACACCGGGGAGCTGTTTTTT. The V gene is TRBV5-1, the J gene TRBJ2-2, with TRBD2 matching over 9 bases. The germline gives CDR1 SGHRS, CDR2 YFSETQ. The CDR3 extends over 18 amino acids. V was pared by 4 bases and J by 1 base, with 11 bases of the junction left unmatched.

This clonotype was seen only a few times. The J gene is TRBJ2-7, the V gene TRBV12-3 or TRBV12-4, with a weak D call TRBD2 (6 bases). The CDR3 has 16 residues. V lost 5 bases and J 1 base, leaving 18 bases between the germline ends. The CDR3 DNA reads TGTGCCAGCAGTCCCCGGCGAGCGGGTTTTTCCTACGAGCAGTACTTC. Translation: CASSPRRAGFSYEQYF.

The DNA of the CDR3 is TGTGCCAGCAGGGGTCCCAATTTTGAAGCTTTCTTT. It codes for CASRGPNFEAFF. The chain is built from TRBV2 and TRBJ1-1; D is unresolved. The germline V gene has CDR1 SNHLY and CDR2 FYNNEI. V was shortened by 6 bases and J by 7 bases, with 12 bases between the two germline ends. This CDR3 comprises 12 residues.

This clonotype was seen a handful of times. The V and J genes are TRBV2 and TRBJ2-3; D not certain. The CDR3 runs 13 residues. V lost 5 bases, J lost 6 bases, and 12 bases lay in between. Germline-derived CDR1 and CDR2 are SNHLY and FYNNEI. The CDR3 coding sequence is TGTGCCAGCAGTTCTTCAATTTGGGATACGCAGTATTTT. As protein: CASSSSIWDTQYF.

This clonotype was recorded at least ten times. This rearrangement joins TRBV15 to TRBJ2-5, with a weak D call TRBD2 (5 bases). V shed 2 bases and J shed 2 bases, with 12 bases lying between them. Germline loops: CDR1 LNHNV, CDR2 YYDKDF (reference sequence). The CDR3 is 15 residues long. CDR3 sequence reads: CATSRFLSGQETQYF. CDR3 DNA: TGTGCCACCAGCAGATTCCTTTCGGGGCAAGAGACCCAGTACTTC.

This chain joins TRBV7-9 and TRBJ2-1; a possible D gene is TRBD2 (6 bases). Trimming removed 2 bases at V and 0 bases at J, with 11 bases between. Germline loops: CDR1 SEHNR, CDR2 FQNEAQ (reference sequence). The CDR3 loop spans 16 amino acids. CDR3 coding DNA: TGTGCCAGCAGCTTAATCGTAGCGGACTCCTACAATGAGCAGTTCTTC. This gives the protein CASSLIVADSYNEQFF.

This clonotype was observed many times. The chain links TRBV5-1 to TRBJ2-1, with 9 bases fitting TRBD2. Trimming took 4 bases from V and 0 from J; bases not matched to a gene: 8. The CDR3 covers 17 residues. Germline-derived CDR1 and CDR2 are SGHRS and YFSETQ. CDR3 sequence: CASSHGLAPSSYNEQFF. Here the CDR3 DNA reads TGCGCCAGCAGCCACGGACTAGCGCCGAGCTCCTACAATGAGCAGTTCTTC.

This clonotype showed up many times. The chain has TRBV6-2 or TRBV6-3 and TRBJ2-1, with unresolved D. Between the trimmed V and J ends, which lost 4 bases and 6 bases, there was a span of 10 bases. Germline values: CDR1 MNHEY, CDR2 SVGEGT. The CDR3 runs to 13 residues. CDR3 region: CASSWGSGNEQFF. The DNA for the CDR3 is TGTGCCAGCAGTTGGGGTTCTGGCAATGAGCAGTTCTTC.

The chain employs TRBV19 and TRBJ1-1; 9 nucleotides agree with TRBD1. After removal of 1 base from V and 4 bases from J, the junction contained 7 bases not matched to a gene. CDR3 length: 16 residues. The germline CDR1 and CDR2 sequences are LNHDA and SQIVND (reference sequence). This chain's CDR3 is CASSIGPGQGGTEAFF. Written as DNA, the CDR3 is TGTGCCAGTAGTATAGGACCGGGACAGGGAGGCACTGAAGCTTTCTTT.

J is TRBJ1-2 and V is TRBV20-1, with 8 bases fitting TRBD1. This CDR3 has 13 residues. The germline V gene has CDR1 DFQATT and CDR2 SNEGSKA (reference sequence). V shed 5 bases, J shed 5 bases, and the junction held 7 bases outside the gene matches. CDR3 sequence reads: CSAGPTGGYGYTF. The CDR3 DNA is TGCAGTGCTGGGCCAACAGGGGGGTATGGCTACACCTTC.

This clonotype was counted between two and nine times. The J gene is TRBJ2-1, the V gene TRBV9; 13 nucleotides match TRBD2. The length of the CDR3 is 16 residues. Germline V gives CDR1 SGDLS, CDR2 YYNGEE. The V and J ends lost 4 bases and 8 bases, in that order; junction bases with no gene match: 9. CDR3 bases: TGTGCCAGCAGCCCACGGACTAGCGGGAGCCTCGATGAGCAGTTCTTC. As protein: CASSPRTSGSLDEQFF.

The rearrangement links TRBV20-1 to TRBJ1-4; tentative D call: TRBD1 (5 bases). Trimming took 5 bases from V and 7 from J, leaving 20 bases between them. The CDR3 extends over 15 amino acids. CDR1 is DFQATT, CDR2 SNEGSKA, per germline (reference sequence). CDR3 nucleotides: TGCAGTGCTCCGGGGCTAGGGACTTCTAGTGAAAAACTGTTTTTT. This gives the protein CSAPGLGTSSEKLFF.

The chain joins TRBV7-9 to TRBJ1-6; tentative D call: TRBD1 (6 bases). Between the trimmed V and J ends, which lost 2 bases and 9 bases, there was a span of 14 bases. Germline V gene lookup returns CDR1 SEHNR and CDR2 FQNEAQ (reference sequence). This CDR3 region has 15 residues. CDR3 DNA sequence: TGTGCCAGCAGCTTATCGGGGGGGCCAGGTTCACCCCTCCACTTT. As protein: CASSLSGGPGSPLHF.

The CDR3 DNA reads as TGTGCCAGCAGTTTATTTCCTGGACCTCCGGGAGAGACCCAGTACTTC. Its protein is CASSLFPGPPGETQYF. The chain combines TRBV27 with TRBJ2-5; unclear D gene. The CDR3 extends over 16 amino acids. The V gene's germline CDR1 is MNHEY and CDR2 SMNVEV (reference sequence). Trimming cost V 1 base and J 4 bases, with 16 bases left between them.